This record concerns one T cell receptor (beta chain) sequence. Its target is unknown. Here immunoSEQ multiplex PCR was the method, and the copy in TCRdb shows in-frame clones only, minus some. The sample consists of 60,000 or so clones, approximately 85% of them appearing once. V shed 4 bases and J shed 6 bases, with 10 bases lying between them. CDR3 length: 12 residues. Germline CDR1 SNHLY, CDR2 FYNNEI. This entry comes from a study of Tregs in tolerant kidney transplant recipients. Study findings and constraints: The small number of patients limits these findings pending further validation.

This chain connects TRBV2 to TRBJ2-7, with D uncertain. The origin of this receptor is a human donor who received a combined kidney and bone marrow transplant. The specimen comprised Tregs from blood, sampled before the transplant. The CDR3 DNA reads TGTGCCAGCAGTGGCAGGCTGGGCGAGCAGTACTTC. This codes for CASSGRLGEQYF.